The sequence of this T cell receptor (beta chain) was determined in a study of T cells in Graves' hyperthyroidism and ophthalmopathy. A note on this clonotype: A much bigger clone sits one base away, suggesting this may be a read error.

The germline gives CDR1 SGHTA, CDR2 FQGNSA. CDR3 length equals 15 residues. V was clipped by 4 bases and J by 2 bases; unmatched bases: 2. Researchers took RNA transcripts and amplified the TCR beta CDR3 regions from them. Researchers ran a first-round RT-PCR on the TCR CDR3 using the HTBI primer set. MiXCR, applied by TCRdb to the multiplex PCR reads, yields one record per CDR3 protein. Of around 700,000 distinct CDR3 sequences detected, around 20% appear once; the ten largest clones hold 16%. The specimen sequenced was blood. The chain has TRBV7-2 and TRBJ2-1; 10 bases match TRBD2. This clonotype was sampled from a woman between 45 and 60 years old with Graves' hyperthyroidism that later progressed to Graves' ophthalmopathy. CDR3 nucleotides: TGTGCCAGCAGCTGGAGCGGGGGGGCCTACAATGAGCAGTTCTTC. Translating it yields CASSWSGGAYNEQFF.